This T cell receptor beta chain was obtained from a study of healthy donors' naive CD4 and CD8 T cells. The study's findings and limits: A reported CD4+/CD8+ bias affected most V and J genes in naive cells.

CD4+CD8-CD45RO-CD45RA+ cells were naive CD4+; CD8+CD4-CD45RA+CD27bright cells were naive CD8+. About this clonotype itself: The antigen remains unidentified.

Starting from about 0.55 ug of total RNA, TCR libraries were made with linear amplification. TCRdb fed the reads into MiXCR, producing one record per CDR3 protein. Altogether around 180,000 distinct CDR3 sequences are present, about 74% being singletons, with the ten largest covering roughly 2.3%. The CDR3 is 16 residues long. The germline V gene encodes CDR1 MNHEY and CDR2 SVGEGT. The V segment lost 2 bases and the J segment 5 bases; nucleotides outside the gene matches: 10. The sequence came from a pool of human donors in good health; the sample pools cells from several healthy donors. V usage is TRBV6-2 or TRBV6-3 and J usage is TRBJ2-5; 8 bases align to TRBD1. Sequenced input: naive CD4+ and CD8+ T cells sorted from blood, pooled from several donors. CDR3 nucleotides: TGTGCCAGCAGTTACCCAAACCGATGGACAGGGGAGACCCAGTACTTC. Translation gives CASSYPNRWTGETQYF.